One and the same sample provided the 5 T cell receptor beta chains below, sequenced in a study of T cell repertoires in cytomegalovirus infection. A single record per CDR3 protein comes from TCRdb applying MiXCR to the reads. In the table there are under 800,000 distinct CDR3 sequences, 20% to 30% of which are singletons. Sequencing was done on a sample of CD8+ T cells from PBMCs. Receptors were obtained from a human donor in good health (CMV status not recorded). Some clones in this sample may be carry-over from other donors' samples.

The rearrangement links TRBV28 to TRBJ2-7; D may be TRBD2 (5 bases). This CDR3 spans 14 amino acids. CDR1 is MDHEN and CDR2 is SYDVKM in the germline V gene. V lost 7 bases and J 1 base, leaving 14 bases between the germline ends. The CDR3 spells CASIPMGASYEQYF. The CDR3 DNA is TGTGCCAGCATCCCCATGGGAGCATCCTACGAGCAGTACTTC. Full variable domain (rest looked up from reference TRBV28 and TRBJ2-7): DVKVTQSSRYLVKRTGEKVFLECVQDMDHENMFWYRQDPGLGLRLIYFSYDVKMKEKGDIPEGYSVSREKKERFSLILESASTNQTSMYLCASIPMGASYEQYFGPGTRLTVT.

This clonotype has a count of ten or more. V and J are TRBV7-6 and TRBJ2-3; tentatively, D is TRBD2 (6 bases). Germline lookup yields CDR1 SGHVS and CDR2 FNYEAQ. The CDR3 extends over 17 amino acids. V was cut by 5 bases and J by 4 bases, with 22 bases left in between. This CDR3 is CASSREPGTPTPDTQYF. CDR3 DNA: TGTGCCAGCAGCCGGGAACCCGGGACTCCCACACCAGATACGCAGTATTTT.

This rearrangement joins TRBV5-4 to TRBJ2-1; D unresolved. The V end lost 2 bases, the J end lost 7 bases, and 13 bases lay between the germline ends. The CDR3 contains 14 residues. CDR1 is SGHNT, CDR2 YYREEE, per germline (reference sequence). The CDR3 here is CASSFNNPPNEQFF. CDR3 bases: TGTGCCAGCAGCTTTAACAACCCCCCAAATGAGCAGTTCTTC.

The rearrangement joins TRBV10-3 to TRBJ2-3, with 10 bases fitting TRBD2. Losses at the gene ends were 6 bases for V and 1 base for J; bases not matched to a gene: 7. This CDR3 is 16 amino acids long. Looked up from germline, CDR1 is ENHRY and CDR2 is SYGVKD. The CDR3 is CAIRIYTSGGTDTQYF. The DNA for the CDR3 is TGTGCCATCAGGATCTACACTAGCGGGGGCACAGATACGCAGTATTTT.

Points on this clonotype: A junction boundary mismatches the germline segment, possibly from a read error. J is TRBJ2-5 and V is TRBV6-2 or TRBV6-3; 10 nucleotides match TRBD2. CDR3 length: 15 residues. CDR1 MNHEY and CDR2 SVGEGT come from the germline V gene. The CDR3 reads CVSSTPLAGVGNQYF. The CDR3 DNA is TGTGTCAGCAGCACCCCGCTAGCGGGGGTAGGGAACCAGTACTTC.